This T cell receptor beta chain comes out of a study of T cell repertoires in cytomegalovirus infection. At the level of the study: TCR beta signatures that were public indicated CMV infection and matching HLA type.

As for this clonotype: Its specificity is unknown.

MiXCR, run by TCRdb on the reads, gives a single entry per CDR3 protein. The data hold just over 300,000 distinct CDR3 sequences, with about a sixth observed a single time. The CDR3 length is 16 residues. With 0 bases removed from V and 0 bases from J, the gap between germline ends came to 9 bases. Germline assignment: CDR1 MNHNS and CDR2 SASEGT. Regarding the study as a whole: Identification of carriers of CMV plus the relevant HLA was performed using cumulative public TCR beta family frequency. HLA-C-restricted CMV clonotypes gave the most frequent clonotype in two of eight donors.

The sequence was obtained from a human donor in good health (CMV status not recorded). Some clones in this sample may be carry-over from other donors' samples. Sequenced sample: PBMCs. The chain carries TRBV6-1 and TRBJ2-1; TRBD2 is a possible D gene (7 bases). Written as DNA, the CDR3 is TGTGCCAGCAGTGAAGCAGGGGGGGGCTCCTACAATGAGCAGTTCTTC. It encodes CASSEAGGGSYNEQFF.